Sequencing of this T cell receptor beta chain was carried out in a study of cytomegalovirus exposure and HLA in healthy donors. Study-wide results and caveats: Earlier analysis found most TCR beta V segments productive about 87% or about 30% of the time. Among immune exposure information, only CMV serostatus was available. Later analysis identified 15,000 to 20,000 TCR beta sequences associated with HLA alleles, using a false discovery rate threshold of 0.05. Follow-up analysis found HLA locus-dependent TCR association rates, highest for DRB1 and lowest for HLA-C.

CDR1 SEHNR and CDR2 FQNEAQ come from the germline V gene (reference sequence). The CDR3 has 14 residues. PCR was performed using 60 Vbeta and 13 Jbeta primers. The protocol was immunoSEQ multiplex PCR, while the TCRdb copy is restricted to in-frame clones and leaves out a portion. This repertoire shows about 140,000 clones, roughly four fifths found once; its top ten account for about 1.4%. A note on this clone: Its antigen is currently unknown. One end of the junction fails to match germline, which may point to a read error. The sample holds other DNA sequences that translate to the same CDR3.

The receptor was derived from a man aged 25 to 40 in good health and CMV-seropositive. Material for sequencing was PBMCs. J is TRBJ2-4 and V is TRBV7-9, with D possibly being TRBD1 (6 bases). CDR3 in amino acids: CASSQQGNGNIQYF. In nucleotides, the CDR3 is TGTGCCAGCAGCCAACAGGGTAATGGGAACATTCAATACTTC. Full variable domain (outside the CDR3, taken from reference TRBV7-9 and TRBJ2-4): DTGVSQNPRHKITKRGQNVTFRCDPISEHNRLYWYRQTLGQGPEFLTYFQNEAQLEKSRLLSDRFSAERPKGSFSTLEIQRTEQGDSAMYLCASSQQGNGNIQYFGAGTRLSVL.